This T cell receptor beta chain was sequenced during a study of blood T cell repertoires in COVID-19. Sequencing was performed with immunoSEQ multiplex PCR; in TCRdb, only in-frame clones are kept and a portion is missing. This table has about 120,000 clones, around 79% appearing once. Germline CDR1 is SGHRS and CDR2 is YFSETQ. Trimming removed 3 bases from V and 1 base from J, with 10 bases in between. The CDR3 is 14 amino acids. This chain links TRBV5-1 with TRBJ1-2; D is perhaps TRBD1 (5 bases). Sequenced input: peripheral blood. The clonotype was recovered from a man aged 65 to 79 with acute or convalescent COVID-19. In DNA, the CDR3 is TGCGCCAGCAGCTCCGGACACAATAACTATGGCTACACCTTC. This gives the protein CASSSGHNNYGYTF.